A selection of T cell receptor beta chains follows, all from one sample in a study of blood T cell repertoires in COVID-19. Sequencing used immunoSEQ multiplex PCR; TCRdb keeps in-frame clones, though not all of them. In the table there are around 360,000 clones, approximately 87% of which are singletons. The material sequenced was PBMCs or T cells enriched from blood (not recorded which). Receptor source: a man aged 35-49 years in a cohort exposed to, infected with or recovered from COVID-19 (not recorded which). Each CDR3 is given with its conserved first and last residue. A D gene is named only where the DNA matches it firmly. Clone size is not always given. Where it is, it says once, few, many or a class for expanded clones.

>TRBV7-9|.|.|TRBJ1-1
CASSEAAGTNTEAFF
TGTGCCAGCAGCGAAGCCGCAGGGACAAACACTGAAGCTTTCTTT
>TRBV5-1|.|TRBD2|TRBJ2-1
CASSLGLAGDGEQFF
TGCGCCAGCAGCTTGGGTCTAGCGGGAGATGGTGAGCAGTTCTTC
>TRBV19|.|.|TRBJ1-2
CASSIARGGYTF
TGTGCCAGTAGTATAGCTAGGGGCGGCTACACCTTC
>TRBV19|.|TRBD1|TRBJ2-2
CASGQGAGELFF
TGTGCCAGTGGACAGGGAGCCGGGGAGCTGTTTTTT
>TRBV7-2|.|.|TRBJ2-2
CASSLFRQGRERNTGELFF
TGTGCCAGCAGCTTATTCCGCCAGGGGCGGGAGAGGAACACCGGGGAGCTGTTTTTT
>TRBV7-8|.|.|TRBJ2-1
CASSLVSVYEQFF
TGTGCCAGCAGCTTAGTGTCTGTGTATGAGCAGTTCTTC
>TRBV30|.|TRBD2|TRBJ2-1
CAWIPWTSGNNEQFF
TGTGCCTGGATCCCTTGGACTAGCGGGAACAATGAGCAGTTCTTC
>TRBV11-3|.|.|TRBJ2-7
CASSPGRETYEQYF
TGTGCCAGCAGCCCGGGACGGGAGACCTACGAGCAGTACTTC
>TRBV18|.|TRBD2|TRBJ2-1
CASSPLTSGPSEQFF
TGTGCCAGCTCACCACTCACTAGCGGTCCTTCTGAGCAGTTCTTC
>TRBV6-5|.|.|TRBJ1-2
CASSYSAQGYGYTF
TGTGCCAGCAGTTACTCCGCCCAGGGGTATGGCTACACCTTC
>TRBV5-8|once|.|TRBJ1-5
CASSLGGQGNQPQHF
TGTGCCAGCAGCTTGGGTGGACAAGGGAATCAGCCCCAGCATTTT
>TRBV28|.|TRBD1|TRBJ1-1
CASSSGQGDEAFF
TGTGCCAGCAGTTCCGGACAGGGGGATGAAGCTTTCTTT
>TRBV19|.|.|TRBJ1-5
CASSIYSGGGNQPQHF
TGTGCCAGTAGTATTTATTCTGGTGGCGGGAATCAGCCCCAGCATTTT
>TRBV5-1|once|.|TRBJ2-5
CASSLDVRGETQYF
TGCGCCAGCAGCTTGGATGTCAGGGGAGAGACCCAGTACTTC
>TRBV27|.|.|TRBJ2-5
CASGGVGAGETQYF
TGTGCCAGCGGCGGGGTCGGGGCCGGAGAGACCCAGTACTTC
>TRBV5-1|.|.|TRBJ1-2
CASSKETGFGYGYTF
TGCGCCAGCAGCAAAGAAACAGGGTTCGGATATGGCTACACCTTC
>TRBV4-1|.|.|TRBJ1-1
CASSQFWTVNTEAFF
TGCGCCAGCAGCCAGTTTTGGACAGTGAACACTGAAGCTTTCTTT
>TRBV9|.|.|TRBJ2-7
CASSAQAESSYEQYF
TGTGCCAGCAGCGCTCAAGCGGAGAGCTCCTACGAGCAGTACTTC
>TRBV24-1|.|.|TRBJ2-1
CATSARYRNEQFF
TGTGCCACCAGTGCTCGCTATCGGAATGAGCAGTTCTTC
>TRBV6-4|.|TRBD1|TRBJ1-2
CASSPGQGRYYGYTF
TGTGCCAGCAGCCCCGGACAGGGCCGCTACTATGGCTACACCTTC
>TRBV13|.|.|TRBJ1-1
CASSSIGGRDTEAFF
TGTGCCAGCAGCAGCATAGGGGGTAGGGACACTGAAGCTTTCTTT
>TRBV11-2|.|TRBD2|TRBJ2-7
CASSSNSGITYEQYF
TGTGCCAGCAGCTCAAATAGCGGGATTACCTACGAGCAGTACTTC
>TRBV7-2|.|TRBD2|TRBJ2-7
CASSLVVGGPYEQYF
TGTGCCAGCAGCTTAGTGGTGGGAGGGCCCTACGAGCAGTACTTC
>TRBV5-4|.|.|TRBJ1-1
CASTTRGNTEAFF
TGTGCCAGCACTACCCGGGGGAACACTGAAGCTTTCTTT
>TRBV10-3|.|TRBD2|TRBJ2-1
CAIRASGGNEQFF
TGTGCCATCCGGGCTAGCGGTGGCAATGAGCAGTTCTTC
>TRBV18|.|TRBD2|TRBJ2-3
CASSPRTSGSDTQYF
TGTGCCAGCTCTCCCCGGACTAGCGGGAGCGATACGCAGTATTTT
>TRBV7-9|.|TRBD1|TRBJ1-2
CASSVGTDYGYTF
TGTGCCAGCAGCGTCGGGACAGACTATGGCTACACCTTC
>TRBV19|.|.|TRBJ2-7
CASSTRGYYEQYF
TGTGCCAGTAGTACCCGGGGTTACTACGAGCAGTACTTC
>TRBV3-1/TRBV3-2|once|TRBD1|TRBJ1-1
CASSQTGTAPEAFF
TGTGCCAGCAGCCAAACCGGGACAGCACCTGAAGCTTTCTTT
>TRBV19|.|.|TRBJ2-2
CASSAQPSSGELFF
TGTGCCAGTAGTGCCCAACCTAGTTCCGGGGAGCTGTTTTTT
>TRBV7-5|.|.|TRBJ1-1
CVRSLVGAFAEAFF
TGTGTCAGAAGCTTAGTAGGGGCTTTCGCTGAAGCTTTCTTT
>TRBV18|few|.|TRBJ2-7
CASSPTSTYEQYF
TGTGCCAGCTCACCTACTTCTACTTACGAGCAGTACTTC
>TRBV6-5|.|.|TRBJ2-3
CASSSRATDTQYF
TGTGCCAGCAGTTCCAGGGCGACAGATACGCAGTATTTT
>TRBV5-4|.|.|TRBJ1-3
CASSTDTRSGNTIYF
TGTGCCAGCAGCACAGACACCCGATCTGGAAACACCATATATTTT
>TRBV15|once|TRBD2|TRBJ2-2
CATSRGTSGSYAGELFF
TGTGCCACCAGCAGAGGGACTAGCGGGAGTTATGCCGGGGAGCTGTTTTTT
>TRBV5-1|.|.|TRBJ2-7
CASSFQPRYEQYF
TGCGCCAGCAGCTTCCAGCCGAGGTACGAGCAGTACTTC
>TRBV7-9|.|TRBD1|TRBJ2-7
CAIGGRQGTYEQYF
TGTGCCATAGGAGGGAGACAGGGGACTTACGAGCAGTACTTC
>TRBV28|.|TRBD1|TRBJ1-5
CASSSGTGAGQPQHF
TGTGCCAGCAGTTCCGGGACAGGGGCTGGTCAGCCCCAGCATTTT
>TRBV7-2|few|TRBD1|TRBJ2-7
CASSFDRGGYEQYF
TGTGCCAGCAGCTTTGACAGGGGGGGCTACGAGCAGTACTTC
>TRBV4-1|.|.|TRBJ1-2
CASSQEATANYGYTF
TGCGCCAGCAGCCAAGAAGCTACAGCTAACTATGGCTACACCTTC
>TRBV3-1/TRBV3-2|once|.|TRBJ1-3
CASSQDMTPGNTIYF
TGTGCCAGCAGCCAAGATATGACTCCTGGAAACACCATATATTTT
>TRBV14|.|.|TRBJ2-6
CASSWRTGANVLTF
TGTGCCAGCAGTTGGAGGACTGGGGCCAACGTCCTGACTTTC
>TRBV18|.|.|TRBJ1-2
CASSADSRYGYTF
TGTGCCAGCTCAGCCGACAGCCGCTATGGCTACACCTTC